These 2 T cell receptor beta chains were all obtained from the same sample, sequenced in a study of blood T cells in healthy people across ages. A sample-barcoded 5' primer and a J-beta primer mix were used in a second PCR of about 6 to 11 cycles. One entry per CDR3 protein results from TCRdb running MiXCR on the 5' RACE reads. The profile shows hundreds of thousands of distinct CDR3 sequences, roughly 56% of them singletons. The sequencing input was blood. The source is a man aged 35-49 years in good health.

CDR3 nucleotides: TGTGCCAGCACCGCAGTGGGACTAGCCTCAAACAGCTACAATGAGCAGTTCTTC. Protein product: CASTAVGLASNSYNEQFF. The chain is built from TRBV12-3 or TRBV12-4 and TRBJ2-1; TRBD2 aligns across 9 bases. The junction had 16 bases not matched to a gene; V was cut back by 7 bases and J by 3 bases. The CDR3 is 18 residues long.

Only one count was recorded for this clonotype. This sequence joins TRBV11-1 and TRBJ2-7; the D gene is possibly TRBD1 (5 bases). Trimming pared 3 bases from V and 3 bases from J, leaving 9 bases between. The CDR3 spans 13 residues. CDR1 SGHAT and CDR2 FQDESV come from the germline V gene (reference sequence). This chain's CDR3 is CASSFWQGYEQYF. CDR3 nucleotides: TGTGCCAGCAGCTTTTGGCAGGGCTACGAGCAGTACTTC.